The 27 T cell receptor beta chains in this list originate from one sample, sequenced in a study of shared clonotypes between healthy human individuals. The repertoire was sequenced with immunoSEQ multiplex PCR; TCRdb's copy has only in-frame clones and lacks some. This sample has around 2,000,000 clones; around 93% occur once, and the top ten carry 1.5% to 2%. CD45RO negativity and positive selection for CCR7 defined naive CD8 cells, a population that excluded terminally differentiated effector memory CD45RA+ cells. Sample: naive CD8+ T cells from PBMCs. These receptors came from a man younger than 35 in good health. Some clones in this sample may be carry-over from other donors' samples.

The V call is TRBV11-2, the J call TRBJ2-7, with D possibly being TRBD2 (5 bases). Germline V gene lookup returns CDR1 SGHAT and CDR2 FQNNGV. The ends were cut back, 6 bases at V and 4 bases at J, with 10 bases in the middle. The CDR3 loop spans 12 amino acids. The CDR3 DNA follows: TGTGCCAGCAGGGTCGGGGTATACGAGCAGTACTTC. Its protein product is CASRVGVYEQYF. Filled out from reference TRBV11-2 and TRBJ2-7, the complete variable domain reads EAGVAQSPRYKIIEKRQSVAFWCNPISGHATLYWYQQILGQGPKLLIQFQNNGVVDDSQLPKDRFSAERLKGVDSTLKIQPAKLEDSAVYLCASRVGVYEQYFGPGTRLTVT.

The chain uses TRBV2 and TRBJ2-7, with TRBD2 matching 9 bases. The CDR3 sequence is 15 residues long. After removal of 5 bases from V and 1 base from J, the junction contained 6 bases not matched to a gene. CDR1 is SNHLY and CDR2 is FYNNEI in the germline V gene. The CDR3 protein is CASSPRLAVSYEQYF. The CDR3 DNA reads TGTGCCAGCAGTCCTCGACTAGCGGTTTCCTACGAGCAGTACTTC.

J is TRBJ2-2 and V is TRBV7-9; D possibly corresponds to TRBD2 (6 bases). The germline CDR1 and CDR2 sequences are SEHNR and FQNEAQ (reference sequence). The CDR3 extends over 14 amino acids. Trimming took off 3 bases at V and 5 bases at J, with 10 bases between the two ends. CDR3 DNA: TGTGCCAGCAGCTTGGGGACTGATACCGGGGAGCTGTTTTTT. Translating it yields CASSLGTDTGELFF.

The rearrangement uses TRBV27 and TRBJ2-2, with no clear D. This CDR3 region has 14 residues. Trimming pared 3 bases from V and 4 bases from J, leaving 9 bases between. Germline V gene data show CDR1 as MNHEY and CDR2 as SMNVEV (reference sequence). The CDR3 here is CASSFSALTGELFF. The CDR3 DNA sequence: TGTGCCAGCAGTTTTTCTGCACTCACCGGGGAGCTGTTTTTT.

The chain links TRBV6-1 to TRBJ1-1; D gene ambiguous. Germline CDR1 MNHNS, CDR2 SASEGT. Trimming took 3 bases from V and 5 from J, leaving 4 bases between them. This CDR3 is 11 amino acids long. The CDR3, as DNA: TGTGCCAGCAGTGAGACGACTGAAGCTTTCTTT. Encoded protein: CASSETTEAFF.

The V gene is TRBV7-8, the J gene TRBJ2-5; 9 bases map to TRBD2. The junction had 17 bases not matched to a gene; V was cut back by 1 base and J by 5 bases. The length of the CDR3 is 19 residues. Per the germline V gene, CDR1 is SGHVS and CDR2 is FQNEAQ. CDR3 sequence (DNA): TGTGCCAGCAGCTTAGGGGTTTGGGTGCGGGAGGGCATTCCGGAGACCCAGTACTTC. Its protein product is CASSLGVWVREGIPETQYF.

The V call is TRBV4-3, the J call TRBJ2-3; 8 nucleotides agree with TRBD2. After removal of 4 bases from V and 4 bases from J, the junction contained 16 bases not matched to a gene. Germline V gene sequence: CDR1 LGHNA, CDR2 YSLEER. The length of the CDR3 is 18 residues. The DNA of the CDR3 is TGCGCCAGCAGCCCAGGGTTCACCCGGGAGGGCGGTGCAGATACGCAGTATTTT. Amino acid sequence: CASSPGFTREGGADTQYF.

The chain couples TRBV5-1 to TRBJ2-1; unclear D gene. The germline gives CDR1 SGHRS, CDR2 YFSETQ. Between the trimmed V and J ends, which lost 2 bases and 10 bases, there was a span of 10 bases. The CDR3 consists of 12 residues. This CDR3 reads CASSLASPEQFF. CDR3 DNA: TGCGCCAGCAGCTTAGCGTCCCCCGAGCAGTTCTTC.

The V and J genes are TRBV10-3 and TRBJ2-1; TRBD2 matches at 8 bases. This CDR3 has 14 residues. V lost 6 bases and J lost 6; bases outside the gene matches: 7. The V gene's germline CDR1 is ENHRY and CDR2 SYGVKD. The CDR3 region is CAISPGTRGNEQFF. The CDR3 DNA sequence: TGTGCCATCAGCCCCGGGACTAGGGGCAATGAGCAGTTCTTC.

The CDR3 here is CASSHKGEGRHYEQYF. The CDR3 DNA is TGCGCCAGCAGCCATAAAGGAGAAGGGAGGCACTACGAGCAGTACTTC. The chain joins TRBV4-1 to TRBJ2-7, with a weak D call TRBD2 (6 bases). This CDR3 has 16 amino acids. The V gene's germline CDR1 is MGHRA and CDR2 YSYEKL. V shed 3 bases and J shed 3 bases, with 18 bases lying between them.

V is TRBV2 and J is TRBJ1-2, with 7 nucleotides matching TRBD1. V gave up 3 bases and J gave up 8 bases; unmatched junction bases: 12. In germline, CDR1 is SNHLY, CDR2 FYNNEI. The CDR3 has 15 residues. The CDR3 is CASSDGTASSRGYTF. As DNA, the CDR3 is TGTGCCAGCAGTGATGGGACAGCCTCTTCTAGGGGCTACACCTTC.

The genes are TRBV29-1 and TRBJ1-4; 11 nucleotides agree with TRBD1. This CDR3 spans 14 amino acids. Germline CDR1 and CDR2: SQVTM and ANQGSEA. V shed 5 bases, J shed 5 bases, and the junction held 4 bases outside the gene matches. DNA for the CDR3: TGCAGCGTTCTAAGGACAGGGGGCAATGAAAAACTGTTTTTT. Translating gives CSVLRTGGNEKLFF.

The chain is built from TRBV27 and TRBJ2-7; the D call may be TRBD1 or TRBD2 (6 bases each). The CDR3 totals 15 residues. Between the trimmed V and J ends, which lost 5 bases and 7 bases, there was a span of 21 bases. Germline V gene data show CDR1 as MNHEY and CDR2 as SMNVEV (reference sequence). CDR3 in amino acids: CASSEGWGAFEEQYF. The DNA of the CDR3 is TGTGCCAGCAGTGAAGGATGGGGGGCGTTTGAGGAGCAGTACTTC.

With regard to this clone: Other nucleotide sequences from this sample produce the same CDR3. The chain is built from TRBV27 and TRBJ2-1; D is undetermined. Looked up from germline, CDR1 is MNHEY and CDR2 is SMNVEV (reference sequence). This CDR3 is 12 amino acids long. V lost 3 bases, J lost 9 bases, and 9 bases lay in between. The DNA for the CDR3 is TGTGCCAGCAGTTTTGGGGTTGGTGAGCAGTTCTTC. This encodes CASSFGVGEQFF.

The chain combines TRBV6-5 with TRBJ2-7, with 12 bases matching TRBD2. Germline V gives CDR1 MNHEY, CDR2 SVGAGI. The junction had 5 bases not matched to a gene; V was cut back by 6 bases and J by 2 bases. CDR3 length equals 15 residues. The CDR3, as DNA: TGTGCCAGCAGCCCTAGCGGGAGGGCCCCCTACGAGCAGTACTTC. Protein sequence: CASSPSGRAPYEQYF.

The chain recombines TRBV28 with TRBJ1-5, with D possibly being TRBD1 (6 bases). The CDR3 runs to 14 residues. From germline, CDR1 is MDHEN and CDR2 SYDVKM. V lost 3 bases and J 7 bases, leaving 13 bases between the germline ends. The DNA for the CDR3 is TGTGCCAGCAGTTTGACCTATGACAGGCAGCCCCAGCATTTT. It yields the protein CASSLTYDRQPQHF.

The CDR3 DNA is TGTGCCAGCACCCTTCTGGATCAGTACACTGAAGCTTTCTTT. Protein: CASTLLDQYTEAFF. J is TRBJ1-1 and V is TRBV6-1, with D hard to call. Germline V lookup: CDR1 MNHNS, CDR2 SASEGT. Deletions cut 7 bases from V and 3 bases from J, with 15 bases between. This CDR3 is built from 14 residues.

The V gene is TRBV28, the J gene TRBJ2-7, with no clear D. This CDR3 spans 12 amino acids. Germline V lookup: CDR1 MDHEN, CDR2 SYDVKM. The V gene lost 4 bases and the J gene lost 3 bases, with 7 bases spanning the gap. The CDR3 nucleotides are TGTGCCAGCAGTTCTTTGAACTACGAGCAGTACTTC. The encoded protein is CASSSLNYEQYF.

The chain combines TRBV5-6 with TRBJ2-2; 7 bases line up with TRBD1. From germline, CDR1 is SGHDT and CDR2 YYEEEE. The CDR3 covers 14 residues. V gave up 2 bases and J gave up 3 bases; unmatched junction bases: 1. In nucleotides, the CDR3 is TGTGCCAGCAGCTTTACAGGGGACACCGGGGAGCTGTTTTTT. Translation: CASSFTGDTGELFF.

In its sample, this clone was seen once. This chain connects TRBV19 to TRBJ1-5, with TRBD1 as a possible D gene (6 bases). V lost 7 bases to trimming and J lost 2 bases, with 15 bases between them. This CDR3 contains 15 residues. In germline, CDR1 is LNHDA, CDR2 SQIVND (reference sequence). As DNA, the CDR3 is TGTGCCAGTACATGGGGGAGGGGGGGCAATCAGCCCCAGCATTTT. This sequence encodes CASTWGRGGNQPQHF.

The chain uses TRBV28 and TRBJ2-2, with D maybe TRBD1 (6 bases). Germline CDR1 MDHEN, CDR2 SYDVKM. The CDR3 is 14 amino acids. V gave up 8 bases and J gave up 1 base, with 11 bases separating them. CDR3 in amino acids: CASQGTLNTGELFF. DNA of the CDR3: TGTGCCAGCCAAGGGACACTGAACACCGGGGAGCTGTTTTTT.

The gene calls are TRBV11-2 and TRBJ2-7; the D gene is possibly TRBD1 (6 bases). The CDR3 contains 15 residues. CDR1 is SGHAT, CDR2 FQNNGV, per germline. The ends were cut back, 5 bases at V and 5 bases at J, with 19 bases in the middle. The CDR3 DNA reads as TGTGCCAGCAGCCGTCGGGCAGGGGATGGGCACGAGCAGTACTTC. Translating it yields CASSRRAGDGHEQYF.

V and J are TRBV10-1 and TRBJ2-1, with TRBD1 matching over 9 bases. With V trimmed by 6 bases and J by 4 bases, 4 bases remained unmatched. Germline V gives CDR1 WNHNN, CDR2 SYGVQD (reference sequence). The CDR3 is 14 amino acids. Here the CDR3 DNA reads TGCGCCAGCAGCCTACAGGGGGCGTACAATGAGCAGTTCTTC. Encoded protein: CASSLQGAYNEQFF.

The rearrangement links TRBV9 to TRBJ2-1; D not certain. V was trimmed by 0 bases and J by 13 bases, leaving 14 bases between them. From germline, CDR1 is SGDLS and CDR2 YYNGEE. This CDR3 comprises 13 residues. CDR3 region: CASSVATSQVQFF. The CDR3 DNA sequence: TGTGCCAGCAGCGTAGCTACGTCGCAGGTTCAGTTCTTC. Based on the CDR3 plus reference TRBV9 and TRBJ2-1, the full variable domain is DSGVTQTPKHLITATGQRVTLRCSPRSGDLSVYWYQQSLDQGLQFLIQYYNGEERAKGNILERFSAQQFPDLHSELNLSSLELGDSALYFCASSVATSQVQFFGPGTRLTVL.

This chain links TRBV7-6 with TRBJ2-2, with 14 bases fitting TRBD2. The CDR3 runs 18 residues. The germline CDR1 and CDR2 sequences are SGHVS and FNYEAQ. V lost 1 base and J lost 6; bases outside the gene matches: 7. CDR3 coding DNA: TGTGCCAGCAGCTTAGTTGGGACTAGCGGGAGACATGCCGGGGAGCTGTTTTTT. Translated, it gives CASSLVGTSGRHAGELFF.

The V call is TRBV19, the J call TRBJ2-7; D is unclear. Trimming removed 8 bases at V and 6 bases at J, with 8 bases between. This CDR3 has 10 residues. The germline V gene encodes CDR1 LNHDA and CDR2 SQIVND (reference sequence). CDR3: CASGLGEQYF. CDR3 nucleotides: TGTGCCAGTGGGTTGGGCGAGCAGTACTTC.

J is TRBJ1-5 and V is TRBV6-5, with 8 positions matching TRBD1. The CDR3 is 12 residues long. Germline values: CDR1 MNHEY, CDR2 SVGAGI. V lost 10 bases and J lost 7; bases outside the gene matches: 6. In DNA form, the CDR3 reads TGTGCCACTGGACAGGGCCCCCAGCCCCAGCATTTT. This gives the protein CATGQGPQPQHF.